The entry below describes one T cell receptor beta chain. Its target is not known. This entry comes from a study of T cell responses to AZD1222 COVID-19 vaccine. Overall study context: Second-dose groups at about 4 or about 12 weeks were pooled.

General study results and limits: White British people made up most donors, females outnumbered males, and clonal diversity was possibly underestimated.

Profiling relied on immunoSEQ multiplex PCR, and the TCRdb table lists in-frame clones only, not all of them. The data hold 100,000 or so clones, with around nine tenths observed a single time. Trimming at V came to 5 bases and at J to 4 bases, leaving 8 bases not matched to a gene. The V gene's germline CDR1 is LNHDA and CDR2 SQIVND (reference sequence). CDR3 size: 15 residues. The material was peripheral blood, obtained on day 0 of AZD1222 vaccination. The chain uses TRBV19 and TRBJ2-1; 7 bases are a match to TRBD2. The clonotype comes from an adult in good health. The CDR3 sequence: CASSGGRLIYNEQFF. The CDR3 DNA reads as TGTGCCAGTAGTGGCGGGAGACTTATATACAATGAGCAGTTCTTC.